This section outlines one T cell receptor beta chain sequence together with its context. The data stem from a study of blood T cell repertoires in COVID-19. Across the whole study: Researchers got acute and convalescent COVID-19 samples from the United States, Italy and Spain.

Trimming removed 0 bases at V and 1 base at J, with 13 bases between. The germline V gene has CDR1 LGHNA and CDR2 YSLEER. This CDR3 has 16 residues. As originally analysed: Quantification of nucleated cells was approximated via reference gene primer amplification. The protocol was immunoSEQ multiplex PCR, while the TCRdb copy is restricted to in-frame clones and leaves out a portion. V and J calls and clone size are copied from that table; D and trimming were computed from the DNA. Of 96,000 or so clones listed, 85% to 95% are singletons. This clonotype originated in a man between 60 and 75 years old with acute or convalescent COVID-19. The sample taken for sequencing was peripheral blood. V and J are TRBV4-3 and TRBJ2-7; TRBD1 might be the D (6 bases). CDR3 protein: CASSQDAIGQSYEQYF. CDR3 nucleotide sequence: TGCGCCAGCAGCCAAGATGCTATAGGACAGTCCTACGAGCAGTACTTC.